Listed below are T cell receptor beta chains from one sample, sequenced in a study of control samples from healthy donors and cancer patients. Some clones are missing from TCRdb's copy, which holds only in-frame ones; the method was immunoSEQ multiplex PCR. In the table there are about 180,000 clones, 94% of which are singletons. Input material: blood. The receptors come from a woman between 18 and 29 years old in good health. The CDR3 runs from the conserved cysteine through the conserved F or W. Fields, in order: clone size, V gene, D gene, J gene, CDR3 protein, CDR3 DNA. D genes are given only for firm matches. Size is stated for part of the rows, as once, few or many counts, or as a class when the clone is expanded.

>-|TRBV15|-|TRBJ1-5
CATSRDLGGNQPQHF
TGTGCCACCAGCAGAGATCTTGGAGGCAATCAGCCCCAGCATTTT
>-|TRBV7-9|-|TRBJ1-4
CASSESRGSEKLFF
TGTGCCAGCAGCGAAAGTCGAGGGAGTGAAAAACTGTTTTTT
>-|TRBV10-3|-|TRBJ1-4
CATSGEPAGEKLFF
TGTGCCACCTCCGGGGAACCGGCGGGGGAAAAACTGTTTTTT
>-|TRBV11-3|-|TRBJ1-3
CASSPEGSSGNTIYF
TGTGCCAGCAGCCCCGAAGGGTCCTCTGGAAACACCATATATTTT
>-|TRBV28|-|TRBJ2-5
CASSSPVGTQYF
TGTGCCAGCAGTTCCCCGGTGGGGACCCAGTACTTC
>-|TRBV5-1|TRBD1|TRBJ1-1
CASRYRGSTEAFF
TGCGCCAGCAGGTACAGGGGTAGCACTGAAGCTTTCTTT
>-|TRBV7-2|TRBD2|TRBJ2-4
CASSLSGSANIQYF
TGTGCCAGCAGCTTGAGCGGGAGTGCGAACATTCAGTACTTC
>-|TRBV3-1/TRBV3-2|-|TRBJ2-7
CASSTRGIYEQYF
TGTGCCAGCAGTACGAGGGGCATATACGAGCAGTACTTC
>-|TRBV11-3|-|TRBJ1-2
CASSSRTGYYGDGYTF
TGTGCCAGCAGCTCCAGAACAGGGTACTATGGTGATGGCTACACCTTC
>once|TRBV5-1|TRBD2|TRBJ2-5
CASSLSGTSGRAETQYF
TGCGCCAGCAGCTTGTCCGGGACTAGCGGGAGGGCAGAGACCCAGTACTTC
>-|TRBV6-2/TRBV6-3|-|TRBJ1-2
CASSDEDRPRYGYTF
TGTGCCAGCAGTGACGAAGACAGGCCACGCTATGGCTACACCTTC
>-|TRBV3-1/TRBV3-2|-|TRBJ2-4
CASSSRVVQYF
TGTGCCAGCAGCTCCAGGGTGGTTCAGTACTTC
>once|TRBV4-2|TRBD1|TRBJ1-4
CASSQDGDSLSELFF
TGTGCCAGCAGCCAAGATGGGGACAGCCTAAGTGAACTGTTTTTT
>-|TRBV7-3|-|TRBJ2-3
CASSSITDTQYF
TGTGCCAGCAGCTCAATCACAGATACGCAGTATTTT
>-|TRBV23-1|-|TRBJ1-3
CASSHFYPGSRSGNTIYF
TGCGCCAGCAGTCATTTCTACCCCGGAAGCAGGTCTGGAAACACCATATATTTT
>-|TRBV7-3|TRBD1|TRBJ2-6
CASSLGQGSTGANVLTF
TGTGCCAGCAGCCTTGGACAGGGAAGCACTGGGGCCAACGTCCTGACTTTC
>-|TRBV7-6|-|TRBJ2-3
CASSEDRGGKTGTDTQYF
TGTGCCAGCAGCGAAGACAGGGGAGGGAAAACCGGCACAGATACGCAGTATTTT
>-|TRBV2|TRBD2|TRBJ2-1
CASSDTTGGYNEQFF
TGTGCCAGCAGTGACACGACGGGGGGTTACAATGAGCAGTTCTTC
>-|TRBV7-2|-|TRBJ1-3
CASSLNGKGNTIYF
TGTGCCAGCAGCTTAAACGGGAAAGGAAACACCATATATTTT